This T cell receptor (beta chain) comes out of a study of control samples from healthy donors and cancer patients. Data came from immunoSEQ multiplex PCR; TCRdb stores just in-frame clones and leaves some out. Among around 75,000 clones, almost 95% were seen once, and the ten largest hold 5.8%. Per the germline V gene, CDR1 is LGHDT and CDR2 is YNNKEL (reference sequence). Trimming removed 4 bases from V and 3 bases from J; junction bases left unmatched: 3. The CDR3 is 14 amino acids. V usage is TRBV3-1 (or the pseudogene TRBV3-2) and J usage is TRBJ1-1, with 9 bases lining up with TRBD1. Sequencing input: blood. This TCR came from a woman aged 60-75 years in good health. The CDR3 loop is CASSPRQGDTEAFF. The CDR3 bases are TGTGCCAGCAGCCCCAGACAGGGGGACACTGAAGCTTTCTTT.